This TCR beta chain was recovered during a study of CD8 T cells in Susac syndrome. Overall study context: Blood was drawn from patients with Susac syndrome. At that point, they were therapy-naive, on corticosteroids, or on intravenous immunoglobulin alone.

Germline-derived CDR1 and CDR2 are SQVTM and ANQGSEA. The CDR3 is made up of 14 amino acids. Trimming took 0 bases from V and 4 from J, leaving 12 bases between them. Study-level points and caveats: TCR sequencing and HLA analysis covered a relatively small number of individuals.

With regard to this clonotype: Its antigen remains unidentified.

An input of about 0.45 to 1 ug of RNA was subjected to reverse transcription using random hexamers. With immunoSEQ multiplex PCR, TCR beta CDR3 was amplified across 54 Vbeta and 13 Jbeta. TCRdb passed the immunoSEQ multiplex PCR reads through MiXCR, listing each CDR3 protein once. The repertoire holds 95,000 to 150,000 distinct CDR3 sequences, with approximately 96% as singletons. TCR beta was sequenced from blood CD8+ and CD4+ T cells. Specimen: CD4+ T cells from PBMCs. The chain joins TRBV29-1 to TRBJ2-5, with D tentatively TRBD2 (5 bases). This receptor was obtained from a human donor with Susac syndrome. CDR3 loop: CSVEDMRVGETQYF. In DNA form, the CDR3 reads TGCAGCGTTGAAGATATGAGGGTGGGAGAGACCCAGTACTTC.